Included here is one T cell receptor (beta chain) sequence, with context. Its specificity is not known. The germline gene is not matched at one end of the junction; a read error may be the cause. A constant-region primer primed TCR beta cDNA synthesis from roughly 520 ng of total RNA. Sequencing libraries for TCR beta derived from three nested multiplex PCR rounds that used slightly modified ARM-PCR. The opening two PCR rounds, around 11 cycles each, paired TRBV1-TRBV30 forward primers with a C-beta reverse primer. TCRdb analysed the multiplex PCR reads with MiXCR anew, one entry per CDR3 protein. Altogether fewer than 400,000 distinct CDR3 sequences are present, 58% being singletons, with the ten largest covering approximately 17%. The blood RNA (from unsorted whole blood) was obtained, and germline DNA was also extracted. Approximately 3.7 milliliters of peripheral blood were collected before surgery.

The source of the sample is a study of tumor-infiltrating lymphocytes in primary liver carcinoma. CDR1 is MNHEY and CDR2 is SVGEGT in the germline V gene. The CDR3 contains 17 residues. Study-level points and caveats: Top-250-clone fractions were significantly higher in tumors than in blood (p = 0.039). Bulk, unsorted sampling meant CD4+ and CD8+ repertoires went uncompared. Tumor region pairs outstripped tumor-adjacent and tumor-blood pairs in overlap.

This receptor was taken from a woman younger than 45 with primary liver carcinoma and hepatitis B virus infection. What was sequenced was peripheral blood. The rearrangement joins TRBV6-2 or TRBV6-3 to TRBJ1-1; 7 nucleotides line up with TRBD1. The CDR3 DNA reads as TGTGCCAGCAGAGGCTCCCTGGGACAGCCTTTGAACACTGAGGCTTTCTTT. Protein sequence: CASRGSLGQPLNTEAFF.